Below are 24 T cell receptor beta chains sequenced from a single sample in a study of T cells in Graves' hyperthyroidism and ophthalmopathy. Regions amplified from RNA transcripts were the TCR beta CDR3 regions. Using the HTBI primer set, a first-round RT-PCR was run on the TCR CDR3. TCRdb reprocessed the multiplex PCR reads with MiXCR, giving one entry per CDR3 protein. The repertoire includes just under 750,000 distinct CDR3 sequences, over 35% of them detected once, and around 32% sits in the top ten. Sequenced input: blood. The receptor source for this set is a woman aged 40 to 49 with Graves' hyperthyroidism.

The CDR3 protein is CASSQNDWDRSYEQYF. The CDR3 DNA reads as TGTGCCAGCTCACAGAACGACTGGGATCGGTCCTACGAGCAGTACTTC. This sequence joins TRBV11-1 and TRBJ2-7, with D uncertain. The CDR3 is 16 residues long. CDR1 and CDR2 (germline): SGHAT, FQDESV (reference sequence). The V end lost 8 bases, the J end lost 1 base, and 21 bases lay between the germline ends.

The V call is TRBV25-1, the J call TRBJ1-6, with D perhaps matching TRBD1 (5 bases). The CDR3 sequence is 15 residues long. Germline loops: CDR1 MGHDK, CDR2 SYGVNS. Deletions cut 6 bases from V and 7 bases from J, with 16 bases between. The CDR3 DNA is TGTGCCAGCAGGGGGGAACCAGACCTCAATTCACCCCTCCACTTT. Its protein product is CASRGEPDLNSPLHF.

This clonotype showed up many times. V and J are TRBV7-6 and TRBJ1-1; D ambiguous. The CDR3 contains 15 residues. V was pared by 1 base and J by 3 bases, with 12 bases between. Germline loops: CDR1 SGHVS, CDR2 FNYEAQ. CDR3 protein: CASSLDVSPDTEAFF. The CDR3, as DNA: TGTGCCAGCAGCTTAGATGTCAGCCCCGACACTGAAGCTTTCTTT.

This clonotype was found many times. This chain uses TRBV7-2 with TRBJ2-6; no reliable D call. Germline V lookup: CDR1 SGHTA, CDR2 FQGNSA. This CDR3 is built from 13 residues. V dropped 5 bases and J dropped 6 bases, with 8 bases sitting between them. The CDR3 nucleotides read TGTGCCAGCAGCCTATTAGCGGCCAACGTCCTGACTTTC. The encoded protein is CASSLLAANVLTF.

The J gene is TRBJ2-3, the V gene TRBV24-1; 9 nucleotides line up with TRBD1. The germline gives CDR1 KGHDR, CDR2 SFDVKD. V shed 1 base, J shed 2 bases, and the junction held 9 bases outside the gene matches. This CDR3 comprises 18 residues. The CDR3 reads CATSDLNVDRGDTDTQYF. The CDR3 DNA reads as TGTGCCACCAGTGATTTAAACGTGGACAGGGGCGACACAGATACGCAGTATTTT.

V is TRBV19 and J is TRBJ1-3; D is ambiguous. With 6 bases removed from V and 2 bases from J, the gap between germline ends came to 14 bases. The length of the CDR3 is 15 residues. Per germline, CDR1 LNHDA and CDR2 SQIVND (reference sequence). The DNA for the CDR3 is TGTGCCAGTAGGACGGTGGGATACACTGGAAACACCATATATTTT. As protein: CASRTVGYTGNTIYF.

The chain has TRBV2 and TRBJ2-5; TRBD1 matches at 7 bases. This CDR3 has 14 amino acids. The junction had 8 bases not matched to a gene; V was cut back by 6 bases and J by 4 bases. CDR1 is SNHLY, CDR2 FYNNEI, per germline. The CDR3 sequence is CASRETGAGETQYF. CDR3 coding DNA: TGTGCCAGCAGAGAAACAGGGGCCGGAGAGACCCAGTACTTC.

This clonotype is a singleton in its sample. This rearrangement joins TRBV24-1 to TRBJ2-3; no reliable D call. Trimming removed 4 bases from V and 2 bases from J, with 12 bases in between. The germline gives CDR1 KGHDR, CDR2 SFDVKD. The CDR3 covers 15 residues. The CDR3, as DNA: TGTGCCACCAGTGACCAACTAATTTTCACAGATACGCAGTATTTT. As protein: CATSDQLIFTDTQYF.

This clonotype was observed many times. In nucleotides, the CDR3 is TGTGCCAGCAGCTTAGAAGGGACAGGGAGAAACACCATATATTTT. It codes for CASSLEGTGRNTIYF. The chain combines TRBV13 with TRBJ1-3; 9 bases are a match to TRBD1. V shed 1 base and J 5 bases; nucleotides not matched to a gene: 3. The V gene's germline CDR1 is PRHDT and CDR2 FYEKMQ (reference sequence). The CDR3 spans 15 residues.

The genes are TRBV20-1 and TRBJ1-4; D possibly corresponds to TRBD1 (6 bases). Germline CDR1 reads DFQATT; CDR2 reads SNEGSKA (reference sequence). Deletions cut 5 bases from V and 7 bases from J, with 20 bases between. The CDR3 spans 15 residues. CDR3 nucleotide sequence: TGCAGTGCTCGAGGACTAGCGGGGGGCGGTGAAAAACTGTTTTTT. Its translation: CSARGLAGGGEKLFF.

This clonotype occurred many times. V and J are TRBV10-3 and TRBJ2-6; D uncertain. The CDR3 sequence is 15 residues long. V dropped 7 bases and J dropped 3 bases, with 13 bases sitting between them. CDR1 is ENHRY, CDR2 SYGVKD, per germline. The CDR3 DNA follows: TGTGCCATCACCCGGTCTTCGGGTGGGGCCAACGTCCTGACTTTC. This translates into CAITRSSGGANVLTF.

Note on this clonotype: One junction end disagrees with the germline gene, perhaps due to a read error. The rearrangement links TRBV24-1 to TRBJ1-1; perhaps TRBD1 as D (5 bases). Germline lookup yields CDR1 KGHDR and CDR2 SFDVKD. This CDR3 has 12 amino acids. CDR3 coding DNA: TGTGCCAGCAGTTTAAATACAGGTAAAGCTTTCTTT. Amino acids: CASSLNTGKAFF.

The gene calls are TRBV7-4 and TRBJ2-7; a weak D match, TRBD2 (5 bases). V lost 6 bases and J lost 2, with 14 bases in between. This CDR3 has 14 amino acids. Germline V gene data show CDR1 as SGHVT and CDR2 as SQSDAQ. The CDR3 loop reads CASRRVGLAYEQYF. CDR3 coding DNA: TGTGCCAGCAGGAGGGTAGGTCTCGCCTACGAGCAGTACTTC.

This clonotype was seen a few times. V is TRBV7-9 and J is TRBJ2-7; 8 bases are shared with TRBD1. From germline, CDR1 is SEHNR and CDR2 FQNEAQ (reference sequence). The V gene end was trimmed by 5 bases and the J gene end by 3 bases; junction bases not matched to a gene: 6. CDR3 length: 14 residues. As DNA, the CDR3 is TGTGCCAGCAGCCCTCGGGACAGGATCTACGAGCAGTACTTC. Protein sequence: CASSPRDRIYEQYF.

The rearrangement uses TRBV5-1 and TRBJ1-1, with a tentative D call TRBD1 (6 bases). The ends were cut back, 1 base at V and 6 bases at J, with 13 bases in the middle. The CDR3 spans 14 residues. CDR1 and CDR2 from the germline V gene are SGHRS and YFSETQ. The CDR3: CASSLSPGVPEAFF. CDR3 DNA: TGCGCCAGCAGCTTGTCCCCAGGGGTGCCTGAAGCTTTCTTT.

Note on this clonotype: With a much larger clone just one base away, this may be a read error. The chain links TRBV29-1 to TRBJ1-3, with 7 bases fitting TRBD1. J gave up 2 bases and V 3 bases, and 10 bases lay outside the gene matches. The CDR3 contains 16 residues. CDR1 is SQVTM and CDR2 is ANQGSEA in the germline V gene. DNA of the CDR3: TGCAGCGTTGACGACAGGGAGAATTGGGCTGGAAACACCATATATTTT. This encodes CSVDDRENWAGNTIYF.

The chain uses TRBV4-1 and TRBJ1-5; 7 bases fit TRBD1. Germline loops: CDR1 MGHRA, CDR2 YSYEKL. The CDR3 spans 16 residues. V shed 0 bases, J shed 4 bases, and the junction held 6 bases outside the gene matches. The CDR3 region has the DNA TGCGCCAGCAGCCAAGATCGGGGACAGCCGAATCAGCCCCAGCATTTT. Protein sequence: CASSQDRGQPNQPQHF.

The V gene is TRBV24-1, the J gene TRBJ2-3, with 7 bases matching TRBD2. The CDR3 has 15 amino acids. After removal of 1 base from V and 2 bases from J, the junction contained 2 bases not matched to a gene. Per germline, CDR1 KGHDR and CDR2 SFDVKD. The CDR3 loop is CATSDFRGDTDTQYF. The CDR3, as DNA: TGTGCCACCAGTGATTTTCGGGGGGACACAGATACGCAGTATTTT.

Concerning this clonotype itself: This may stem from a read error, because a much larger clone lies one nucleotide away. J is TRBJ2-2 and V is TRBV9; D is uncertain. The CDR3 has 12 amino acids. Germline lookup yields CDR1 SGDLS and CDR2 YYNGEE. CDR3 residues: CANSVVSGELFF. DNA of the CDR3: TGTGCCAACAGCGTAGTATCCGGGGAGCTGTTTTTT.

This clonotype was counted many times. V is TRBV29-1 and J is TRBJ1-1, with a tentative D call TRBD1 (5 bases). CDR3 length equals 14 residues. V lost 4 bases and J lost 1, with 13 bases in between. Per germline, CDR1 SQVTM and CDR2 ANQGSEA. The CDR3 DNA reads as TGCAGCGTTGTTAGGTGGGGCGAGAACACTGAAGCTTTCTTT. Translated: CSVVRWGENTEAFF.

Note on this clonotype: Its ends do not fully match the called genes, so a read error is possible. This chain connects TRBV6-5 to TRBJ2-2, with a weak D call TRBD1 (6 bases). The CDR3 has 15 amino acids. Germline V gene lookup returns CDR1 MNHEY and CDR2 SVGAGI. Here the CDR3 DNA reads TGTGCCATCAGTTACTTGGCCAGGGGCATAGGGGAGCTGTTTTTT. Protein: CAISYLARGIGELFF.

This sequence joins TRBV7-2 and TRBJ2-7; 13 nucleotides align to TRBD2. The CDR3 covers 15 residues. Germline trimming cut 5 bases from V and 4 bases from J; bases unmatched to any gene: 5. The germline V gene has CDR1 SGHTA and CDR2 FQGNSA. The CDR3 coding sequence is TGTGCCAGCAGCCCCGGGACTAGCGGGAAGTACGAGCAGTACTTC. This gives the protein CASSPGTSGKYEQYF.

This clonotype was picked up a small number of times. The genes are TRBV11-2 and TRBJ2-3; D remains ambiguous. Germline V lookup: CDR1 SGHAT, CDR2 FQNNGV. The CDR3 runs 13 residues. The V end lost 0 bases, the J end lost 1 base, and 2 bases lay between the germline ends. CDR3 sequence: CASSLEGTDTQYF. CDR3 coding DNA: TGTGCCAGCAGCTTAGAGGGCACAGATACGCAGTATTTT.

In regard to this clonotype: A much larger clone sits a single nucleotide away, making a read error possible. In DNA form, the CDR3 reads TGCGCCAGCAGCGTTCTACAGGGGGCGAACACTGAAGCTTTCTTT. Protein product: CASSVLQGANTEAFF. J is TRBJ1-1 and V is TRBV5-1; 9 bases fit TRBD1. Germline-derived CDR1 and CDR2 are SGHRS and YFSETQ. J gave up 1 base and V 4 bases, and 5 bases lay outside the gene matches. The CDR3 covers 15 residues.